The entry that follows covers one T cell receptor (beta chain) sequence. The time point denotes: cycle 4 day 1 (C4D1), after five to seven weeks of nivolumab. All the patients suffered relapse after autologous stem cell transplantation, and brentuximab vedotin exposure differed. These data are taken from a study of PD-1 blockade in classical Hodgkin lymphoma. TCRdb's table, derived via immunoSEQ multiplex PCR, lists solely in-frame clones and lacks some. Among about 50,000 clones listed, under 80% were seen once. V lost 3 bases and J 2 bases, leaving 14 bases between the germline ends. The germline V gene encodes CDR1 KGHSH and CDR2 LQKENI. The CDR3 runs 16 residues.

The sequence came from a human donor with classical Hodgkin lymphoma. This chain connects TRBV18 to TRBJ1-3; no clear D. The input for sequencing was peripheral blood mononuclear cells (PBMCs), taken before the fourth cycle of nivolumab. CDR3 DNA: TGTGCCAGCTCACCGTCGCGAGGTTATACTGGAAACACCATATATTTT. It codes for CASSPSRGYTGNTIYF.